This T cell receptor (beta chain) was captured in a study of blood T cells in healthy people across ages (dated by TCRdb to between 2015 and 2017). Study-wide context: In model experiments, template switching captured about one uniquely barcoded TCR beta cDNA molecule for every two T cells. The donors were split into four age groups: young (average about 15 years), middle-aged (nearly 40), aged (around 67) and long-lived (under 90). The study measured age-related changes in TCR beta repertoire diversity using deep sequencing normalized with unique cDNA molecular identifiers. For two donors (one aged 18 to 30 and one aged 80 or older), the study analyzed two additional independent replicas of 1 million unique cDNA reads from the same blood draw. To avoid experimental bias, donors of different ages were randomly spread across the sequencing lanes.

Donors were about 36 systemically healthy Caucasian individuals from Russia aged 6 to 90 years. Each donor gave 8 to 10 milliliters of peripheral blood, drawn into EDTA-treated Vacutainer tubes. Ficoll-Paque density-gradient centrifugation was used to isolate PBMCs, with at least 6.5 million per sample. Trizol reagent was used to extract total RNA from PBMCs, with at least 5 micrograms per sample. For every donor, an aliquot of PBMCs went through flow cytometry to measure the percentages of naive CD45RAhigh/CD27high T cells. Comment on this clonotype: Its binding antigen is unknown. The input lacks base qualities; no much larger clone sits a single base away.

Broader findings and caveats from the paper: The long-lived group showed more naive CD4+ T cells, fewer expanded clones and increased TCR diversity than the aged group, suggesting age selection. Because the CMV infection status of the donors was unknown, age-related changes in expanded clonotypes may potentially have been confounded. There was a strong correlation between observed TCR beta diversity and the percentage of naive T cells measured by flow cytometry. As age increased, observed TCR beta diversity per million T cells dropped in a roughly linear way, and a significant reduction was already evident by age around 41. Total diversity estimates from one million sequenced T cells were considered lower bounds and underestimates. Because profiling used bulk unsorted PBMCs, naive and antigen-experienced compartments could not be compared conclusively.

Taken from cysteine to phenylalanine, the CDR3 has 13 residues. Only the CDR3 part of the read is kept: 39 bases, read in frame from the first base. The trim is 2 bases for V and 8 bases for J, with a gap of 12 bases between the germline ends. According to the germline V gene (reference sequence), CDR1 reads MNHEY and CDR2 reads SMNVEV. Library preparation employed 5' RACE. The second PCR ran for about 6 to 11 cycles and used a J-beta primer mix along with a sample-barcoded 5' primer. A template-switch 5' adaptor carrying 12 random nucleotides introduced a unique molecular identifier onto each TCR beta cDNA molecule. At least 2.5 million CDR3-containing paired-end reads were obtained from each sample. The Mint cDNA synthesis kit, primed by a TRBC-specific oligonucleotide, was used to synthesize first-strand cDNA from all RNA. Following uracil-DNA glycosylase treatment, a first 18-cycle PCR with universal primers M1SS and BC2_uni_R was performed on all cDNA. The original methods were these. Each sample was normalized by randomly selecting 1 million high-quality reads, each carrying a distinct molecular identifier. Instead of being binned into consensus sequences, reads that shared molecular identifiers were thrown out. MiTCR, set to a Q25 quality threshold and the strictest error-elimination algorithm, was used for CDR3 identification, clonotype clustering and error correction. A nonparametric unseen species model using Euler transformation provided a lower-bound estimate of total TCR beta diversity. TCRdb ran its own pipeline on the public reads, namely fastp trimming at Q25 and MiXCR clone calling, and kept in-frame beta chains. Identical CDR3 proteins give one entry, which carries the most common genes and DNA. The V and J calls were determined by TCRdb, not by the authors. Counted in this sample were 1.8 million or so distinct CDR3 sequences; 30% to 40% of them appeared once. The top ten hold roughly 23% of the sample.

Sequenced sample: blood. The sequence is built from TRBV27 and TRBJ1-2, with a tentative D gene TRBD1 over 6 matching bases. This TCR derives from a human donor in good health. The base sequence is TGTGCCAGCAGTTTAGCGGCAGGGGAGGGCTACACCTTC. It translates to CASSLAAGEGYTF.